Listed below are T cell receptor beta chains from one sample, sequenced in a study of blood T cell repertoires in COVID-19. This table comes from immunoSEQ multiplex PCR, and its TCRdb copy is limited to in-frame clones, with some not included. The data show 140,000 or so clones, roughly 84% seen once. Sample: peripheral blood. Every receptor here comes from a man younger than 40 with COVID-19, enrolled during active disease. Each CDR3 is given with its conserved first and last residue. The D gene is left open where the match is weak. Only some rows state a clone size, as once, few, many or a class for expanded clones.

CDR3,J,size,D,V
CASSLCRVRGEKLFF,TRBJ1-4,few,-,TRBV7-3
CASRMSGGFIYGYTF,TRBJ1-2,-,-,TRBV6-5
CASSPLRSETQYF,TRBJ2-5,-,-,TRBV7-2
CAWSVRVTEAFF,TRBJ1-1,-,-,TRBV30
CASSFRRLAANTGELFF,TRBJ2-2,-,TRBD2,TRBV11-3
CSVDGGTNQPQHF,TRBJ1-5,-,-,TRBV29-1
CASSLQGKTGYTF,TRBJ1-2,-,TRBD1,TRBV12-3/TRBV12-4
CASSSPSWLAGQAYEQYF,TRBJ2-7,-,-,TRBV7-9
CASSLGGQGAYTIYF,TRBJ1-3,-,TRBD1,TRBV27
CASSVEQGSTGELFF,TRBJ2-2,-,-,TRBV9
CASSVVPDTAGGNTIYF,TRBJ1-3,-,-,TRBV9
CAIRDILGGSNEQFF,TRBJ2-1,-,-,TRBV6-5
CASSIIPPGLAGTGELFF,TRBJ2-2,-,TRBD2,TRBV19
CASSTSGGYEQYF,TRBJ2-7,-,TRBD2,TRBV7-9
CASSQDPAGVADEQFF,TRBJ2-1,-,-,TRBV4-1
CASSRTGSLGNQPQHF,TRBJ1-5,-,-,TRBV28
CASSPDSGRAQTHEQFF,TRBJ2-1,-,TRBD2,TRBV18